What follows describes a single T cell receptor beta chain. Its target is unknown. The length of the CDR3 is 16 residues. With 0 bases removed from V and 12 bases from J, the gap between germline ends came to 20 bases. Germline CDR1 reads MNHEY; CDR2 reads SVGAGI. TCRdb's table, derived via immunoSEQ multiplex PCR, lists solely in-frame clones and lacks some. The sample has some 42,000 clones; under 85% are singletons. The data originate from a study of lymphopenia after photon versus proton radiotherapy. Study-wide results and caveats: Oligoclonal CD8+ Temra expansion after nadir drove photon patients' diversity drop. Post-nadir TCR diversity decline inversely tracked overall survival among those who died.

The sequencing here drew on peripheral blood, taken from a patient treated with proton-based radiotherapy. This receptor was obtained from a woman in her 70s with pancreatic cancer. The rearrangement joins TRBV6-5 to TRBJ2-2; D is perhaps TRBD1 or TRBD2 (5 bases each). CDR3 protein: CASSYSIRGTLLQLFF. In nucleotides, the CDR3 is TGTGCCAGCAGTTACTCGATTCGTGGGACCCTACTTCAGCTGTTTTTT.